The present T cell receptor (beta chain) was sequenced within a study of OX40 agonist ivuxolimab in advanced cancers. V shed 5 bases and J shed 0 bases, with 10 bases lying between them. Germline CDR1 and CDR2: MNHEY and SMNVEV (reference sequence). This CDR3 has 14 residues. The data were produced by immunoSEQ multiplex PCR, yet TCRdb's version contains in-frame clones alone and is incomplete. The table lists about 29,000 clones, 90% to 95% of them singletons. Material: CD4+ or CD8+ T cells sorted from blood, obtained in a trial of the OX40 agonist ivuxolimab. The clonotype was recovered from an adult with an advanced solid tumor such as melanoma, head and neck, liver or kidney cancer. V gene TRBV27 combines with J gene TRBJ1-2; D is undetermined. The CDR3 region has the DNA TGTGCCAGCAGTCTGGTCCACTCTAACTATGGCTACACCTTC. Protein: CASSLVHSNYGYTF.